This T cell receptor beta chain was captured by sequencing in a study of T cell changes during pregnancy in multiple sclerosis. Germline assignment: CDR1 LGHNA and CDR2 YSLEER. Trimming took off 4 bases at V and 5 bases at J, with 19 bases between the two ends. The CDR3 is made up of 16 amino acids. Measured with immunoSEQ multiplex PCR; TCRdb has only the in-frame clones, and not every one. The sample gives some 57,000 clones, 75% to 95% of which show up once; 0.4% to 0.5% is in the top ten. A single count supports this clone. The origin of this receptor is a female donor in good health, enrolled as a control in a pregnancy study. Source: CD4+ T cells from peripheral blood mononuclear cells, taken after pregnancy. The V call is TRBV4-3, the J call TRBJ2-3; possibly TRBD1 for D (6 bases). For the CDR3, the DNA is TGCGCCAGCAGCCTCACTTTTAACAGGGCAGAAGATACGCAGTATTTT. This sequence encodes CASSLTFNRAEDTQYF.